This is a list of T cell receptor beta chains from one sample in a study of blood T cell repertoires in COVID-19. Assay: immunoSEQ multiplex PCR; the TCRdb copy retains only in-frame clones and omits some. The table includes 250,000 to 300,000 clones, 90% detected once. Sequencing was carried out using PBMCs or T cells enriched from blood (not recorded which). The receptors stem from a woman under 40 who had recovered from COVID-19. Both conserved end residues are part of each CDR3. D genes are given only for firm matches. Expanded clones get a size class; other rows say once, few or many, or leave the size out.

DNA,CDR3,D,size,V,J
TGTGCCAGCAGCGGGGTTGGAGGCAATGAGCAGTTCTTC,CASSGVGGNEQFF,.,.,TRBV11-2,TRBJ2-1
TGTGCCAGCAGCACCGGGACAGGGGGCCTCGAGCAGTACTTC,CASSTGTGGLEQYF,TRBD1,.,TRBV3-1/TRBV3-2,TRBJ2-7
TGTGCCAGCAGCGACAGGGGGGGTAATTCACCCCTCCACTTT,CASSDRGGNSPLHF,TRBD1,few,TRBV9,TRBJ1-6
TGCGCCAGCAGTGATCAGTCCAATCAGCCCCAGCATTTT,CASSDQSNQPQHF,.,.,TRBV10-2,TRBJ1-5
TGCAGCGTTCGAGGGGGACCCGAATTCAATGAGCAGTTCTTC,CSVRGGPEFNEQFF,.,.,TRBV29-1,TRBJ2-1
TGTGCCAGCAGCCAAATGGCGAGCGGGAGGGCCCGGGAGACCCAGTACTTC,CASSQMASGRARETQYF,TRBD2,.,TRBV3-1/TRBV3-2,TRBJ2-5
TGCAGCGTTGAAGTTACGGAACTAGCGGGTTTCTACGAGCAGTACTTC,CSVEVTELAGFYEQYF,TRBD2,.,TRBV29-1,TRBJ2-7
TGTGCCAGCAGCTTGTGGGGGGGTGCCAAAAACATTCAGTACTTC,CASSLWGGAKNIQYF,TRBD2,.,TRBV7-2,TRBJ2-4
TGTGCCAGCAGCCAAGAATTGGGTGCTAGCGGGAGCTCCTACGAGCAGTACTTC,CASSQELGASGSSYEQYF,TRBD2,.,TRBV4-2,TRBJ2-7
TGTGCCAGCAGTTTGGGACACCCATATTCAAGGTACAATGAGCAGTTCTTC,CASSLGHPYSRYNEQFF,.,.,TRBV27,TRBJ2-1
TGTGCCAGCAGTTACACCCCAACACAGTACAATGAGCAGTTCTTC,CASSYTPTQYNEQFF,.,.,TRBV6-5,TRBJ2-1
TGTGCCAGCAGCTTGGCTAGGGGGACCACCTGGCGGAACACTGAAGCTTTCTTT,CASSLARGTTWRNTEAFF,.,.,TRBV5-6,TRBJ1-1
TGTGCCAGCAGCGGGACAGTAAATCAGCCCCAGCATTTT,CASSGTVNQPQHF,TRBD1,.,TRBV6-5,TRBJ1-5
TGTGCCAGTACCGACACAGGATTTGGCAATCAGCCCCAGCATTTT,CASTDTGFGNQPQHF,.,.,TRBV19,TRBJ1-5
TGTGCCAGCAGCTGGAAAGGGGGCGCGGGTGAAAAACTGTTTTTT,CASSWKGGAGEKLFF,TRBD1,.,TRBV7-2,TRBJ1-4
TGTGCCAGCAGTTACGGAAAGGGGGTAGGAGGTAGCAATCAGCCCCAGCATTTT,CASSYGKGVGGSNQPQHF,.,.,TRBV6-2/TRBV6-3,TRBJ1-5
TGCAGCGTTGCCAGGCAGGACACTAGCGCAGATACGCAGTATTTT,CSVARQDTSADTQYF,TRBD2,.,TRBV29-1,TRBJ2-3
TGTGCCAGTAGTACCTTGGACACCTACGAGCAGTACTTC,CASSTLDTYEQYF,.,.,TRBV19,TRBJ2-7
TGCGCCAGCAGTGAGTCGGGCGGGGCTAGCGGGTTGTACGAGCAGTACTTC,CASSESGGASGLYEQYF,TRBD2,.,TRBV10-2,TRBJ2-7
TGCGCCAGCAGTGAGGTAGGCTGGGGCGAGCAGTTCTTC,CASSEVGWGEQFF,.,.,TRBV10-1,TRBJ2-1
TGTGCCAGCAGCTTTTACTCTAGCGGGAGTAGCGGGGAGCTGTTTTTT,CASSFYSSGSSGELFF,TRBD2,.,TRBV7-6,TRBJ2-2
TGTGCCACCAGTGTGGCAGGGCTTGGCTACACCTTC,CATSVAGLGYTF,.,.,TRBV24-1,TRBJ1-2
TGTGCCAGCAGTTCAGAGGGTACGTCATTCGAGCAGTACTTC,CASSSEGTSFEQYF,.,.,TRBV6-5,TRBJ2-7
TGTGCCAGCAGCTTAATCGGCGAGCAGTACTTC,CASSLIGEQYF,.,.,TRBV7-2,TRBJ2-7
TGTGCCACCAGTGACGCTCAGGGCGTAGTGACAGATACGCAGTATTTT,CATSDAQGVVTDTQYF,.,.,TRBV24-1,TRBJ2-3
TGTGCCAGCAGCCTCAGTGGGGTAGCGGGAGATTACAATGAGCAGTTCTTC,CASSLSGVAGDYNEQFF,TRBD2,.,TRBV4-2,TRBJ2-1
TGTGCCAGCAGTACCCCCCGGACAGGGTCGGGGTACGAGCAGTACTTC,CASSTPRTGSGYEQYF,TRBD1,once,TRBV6-2/TRBV6-3,TRBJ2-7
TGTGCCAGCAGCCAAACACAGGGGAAGCAGTTCTTC,CASSQTQGKQFF,TRBD1,.,TRBV12-3/TRBV12-4,TRBJ2-1
TGTGCCAGCAGCTCTTACAGGGACACTGAAGCTTTCTTT,CASSSYRDTEAFF,.,.,TRBV7-2,TRBJ1-1
TGCGCCATCGCGATTGGGACAGGGAAGAAAGATACGCAGTATTTT,CAIAIGTGKKDTQYF,TRBD1,.,TRBV10-2,TRBJ2-3
TGTGCCAGCTCACCACCATCGGGGTTCAATGAGCAGTTCTTC,CASSPPSGFNEQFF,.,.,TRBV18,TRBJ2-1
TGTGCCAGCAGTGTTAGGGGAGGGAAACTGTTTTTT,CASSVRGGKLFF,.,.,TRBV28,TRBJ1-4
TGTGCCAGCAGTTTATTATCGACGATATCGGGCCAGGGGTCCTACGAGCAGTACTTC,CASSLLSTISGQGSYEQYF,.,.,TRBV28,TRBJ2-7
TGTGCCAGCAGTTACGCAGGGGTAGCTGAAGCTTTCTTT,CASSYAGVAEAFF,.,.,TRBV6-2/TRBV6-3,TRBJ1-1
TGTGCCACCCCTGGGGGGGTGAACACTGAAGCTTTCTTT,CATPGGVNTEAFF,.,.,TRBV24-1,TRBJ1-1
TGTGCCTGGCAGACCGGACTAGCGGGAACCTACGAGCAGTACTTC,CAWQTGLAGTYEQYF,TRBD2,.,TRBV30,TRBJ2-7
TGTGCCAGCAGTTCTCCTAATGAGGAAAAACTGTTTTTT,CASSSPNEEKLFF,.,.,TRBV28,TRBJ1-4
TGTGCCAGCACCTCGACAGGGGCGGGAAACACCATATATTTT,CASTSTGAGNTIYF,TRBD1,.,TRBV28,TRBJ1-3
TGCGCCAGCAGCATACTAGCGCCGAGCACAGATACGCAGTATTTT,CASSILAPSTDTQYF,TRBD2,.,TRBV5-1,TRBJ2-3
TGTGCCAGCTCACCGGGACTAGGTACAGATACGCAGTATTTT,CASSPGLGTDTQYF,TRBD2,.,TRBV18,TRBJ2-3
TGTGCCAGCAGTACAGGGACAGCCAGCACTGAAGCTTTCTTT,CASSTGTASTEAFF,TRBD1,.,TRBV28,TRBJ1-1
TGTGCCAGCAGTCTACGCGACAGGTACGAGCAGTACTTC,CASSLRDRYEQYF,.,.,TRBV27,TRBJ2-7
TGTGCCGGTCTAGCGAGCTCCTACAATGAGCAGTTCTTC,CAGLASSYNEQFF,.,.,TRBV7-9,TRBJ2-1
TGTGCGCCCGGGACAGGGTTAGGCAACACTGAAGCTTTCTTT,CAPGTGLGNTEAFF,TRBD1,.,TRBV11-2,TRBJ1-1
TGTGCCACCTCAGGGGGTCCAGCGACTGAGCAGTTCTTC,CATSGGPATEQFF,TRBD1,.,TRBV28,TRBJ2-1
TGTGCCAGCAGTTACTCCAACAATCAGCCCCAGCATTTT,CASSYSNNQPQHF,.,.,TRBV6-5,TRBJ1-5
TGTGCCAGCAGTGCCCCGGGACTAAGCACAGATACGCAGTATTTT,CASSAPGLSTDTQYF,TRBD2,.,TRBV28,TRBJ2-3
TGTGCCAGCACCGGGACTTCCACAAACAATGAGCAGTTCTTC,CASTGTSTNNEQFF,.,.,TRBV11-2,TRBJ2-1
TGTGCCAGCAGTCCACAGGGAATTGAGTACAATCAGCCCCAGCATTTT,CASSPQGIEYNQPQHF,.,once,TRBV28,TRBJ1-5
TGTGCCAGCAGCCAGAGACTCCACCGGGACTACATTTACGAGCAGTACTTC,CASSQRLHRDYIYEQYF,TRBD2,once,TRBV14,TRBJ2-7
TGTGCCACCTACTCCGGGACAGGGGGCGAGGAGACCCAGTACTTC,CATYSGTGGEETQYF,TRBD1,.,TRBV6-5,TRBJ2-5
TGTGCCAGCAGCCAAGATCTCGCTAGCGGGAGGTTAGAAGTCTCCTACAATGAGCAGTTCTTC,CASSQDLASGRLEVSYNEQFF,TRBD2,.,TRBV4-2,TRBJ2-1
TGTGCCAGCAGTGACAGGGGTGGTCAGCCCCAGCATTTT,CASSDRGGQPQHF,.,.,TRBV2,TRBJ1-5